This T cell receptor (beta chain) was found in a study of blood T cell repertoires in COVID-19. CDR1 is MNHEY and CDR2 is SVGAGI in the germline V gene. CDR3 size: 15 residues. V dropped 5 bases and J dropped 5 bases, with 18 bases sitting between them. TCRdb's table, derived via immunoSEQ multiplex PCR, lists solely in-frame clones and lacks some. The table lists over 150,000 clones, roughly 84% of them singletons. What was sequenced was peripheral blood. V gene TRBV6-5 combines with J gene TRBJ2-5; D ambiguous. This clonotype was sampled from an older woman with COVID-19, enrolled during active disease. The CDR3 region has the DNA TGTGCCAGCAGTCTCTCAGACCCACTGAGGGAGACCCAGTACTTC. Amino acid sequence: CASSLSDPLRETQYF.